This T cell receptor (beta chain) was sequenced during a study of blood T cell repertoires in COVID-19. Overall study context: Italy, Spain and the United States were the sources of the convalescent and acute COVID-19 samples. T cells, B-cell-depleted T cells, or PBMCs supplied cDNA or gDNA.

The authors' processing: Nucleated cell counts were estimated from reference gene primer amplification. The method was immunoSEQ multiplex PCR; TCRdb's version includes in-frame clones alone and lacks a portion of them. Clone size and the V and J calls come from that table; the DNA yielded D and trimming. The profile shows some 100,000 clones, less than 85% of them singletons. V lost 0 bases, J lost 4 bases, and 10 bases stayed unmatched. CDR1 and CDR2 (germline): SGHTA, FQGNSA. The CDR3 loop spans 20 amino acids. The source is a human donor in a cohort sampled during active or convalescent COVID-19. The sequenced sample consisted of peripheral blood. The chain has TRBV7-2 and TRBJ2-3, with TRBD2 matching over 16 bases. DNA for the CDR3: TGTGCCAGCAGCTTAGCACCCGGGACTAGCGGGAGGGCCGTACCAGATACGCAGTATTTT. Translated: CASSLAPGTSGRAVPDTQYF.